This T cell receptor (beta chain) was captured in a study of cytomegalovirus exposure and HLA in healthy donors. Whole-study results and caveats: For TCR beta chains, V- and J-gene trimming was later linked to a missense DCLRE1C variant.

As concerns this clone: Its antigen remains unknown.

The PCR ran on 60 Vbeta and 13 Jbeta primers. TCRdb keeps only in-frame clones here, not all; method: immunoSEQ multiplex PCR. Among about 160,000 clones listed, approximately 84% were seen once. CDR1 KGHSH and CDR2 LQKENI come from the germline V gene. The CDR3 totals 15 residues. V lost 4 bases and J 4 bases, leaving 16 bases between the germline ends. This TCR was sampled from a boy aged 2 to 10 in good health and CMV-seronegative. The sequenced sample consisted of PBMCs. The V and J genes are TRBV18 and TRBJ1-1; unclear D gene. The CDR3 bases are TGTGCCAGCTCACTCGACACTGATGAGGGCACTGAAGCTTTCTTT. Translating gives CASSLDTDEGTEAFF.